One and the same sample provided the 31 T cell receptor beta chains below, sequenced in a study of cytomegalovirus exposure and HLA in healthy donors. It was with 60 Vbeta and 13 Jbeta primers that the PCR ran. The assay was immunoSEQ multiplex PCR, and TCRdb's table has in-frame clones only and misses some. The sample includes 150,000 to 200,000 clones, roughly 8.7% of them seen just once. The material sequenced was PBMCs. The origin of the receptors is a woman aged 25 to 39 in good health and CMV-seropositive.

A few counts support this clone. The chain's CDR3 is CASGLGQLYEQYF. Here the CDR3 DNA reads TGTGCTAGTGGTTTGGGCCAACTTTACGAGCAGTACTTC. The chain couples TRBV12-5 to TRBJ2-7, with D uncertain. The CDR3 covers 13 residues. Trimming shortened V by 1 base and J by 4 bases, and 8 bases separated the two germline ends. Germline CDR1 is LGHNT and CDR2 is FRNRAP.

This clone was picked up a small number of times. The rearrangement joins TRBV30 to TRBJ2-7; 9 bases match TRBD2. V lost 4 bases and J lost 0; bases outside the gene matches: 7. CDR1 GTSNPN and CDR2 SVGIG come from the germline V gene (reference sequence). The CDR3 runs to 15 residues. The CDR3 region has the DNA TGTGCCTGGAATATAGCGGGAGCGGTCTCCTACGAGCAGTACTTC. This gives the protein CAWNIAGAVSYEQYF.

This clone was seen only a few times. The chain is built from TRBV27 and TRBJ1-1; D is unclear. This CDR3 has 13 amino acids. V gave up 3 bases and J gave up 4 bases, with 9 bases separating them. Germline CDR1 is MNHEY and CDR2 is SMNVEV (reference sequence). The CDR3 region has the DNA TGTGCCAGCAGTTTGATAAGCGGCACTGAAGCTTTCTTT. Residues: CASSLISGTEAFF.

CDR3 loop: CAWIIMNTEAFF. As DNA, the CDR3 is TGTGCCTGGATTATAATGAACACTGAAGCTTTCTTT. The genes are TRBV30 and TRBJ1-1; D not resolved. V lost 4 bases and J 0 bases, leaving 6 bases between the germline ends. Looked up from germline, CDR1 is GTSNPN and CDR2 is SVGIG (reference sequence). CDR3 size: 12 residues. The whole variable domain, remainder taken from reference TRBV30 and TRBJ1-1, is SQTIHQWPATLVQPVGSPLSLECTVEGTSNPNLYWYRQAAGRGLQLLFYSVGIGQISSEVPQNLSASRPQDRQFILSSKKLLLSDSGFYLCAWIIMNTEAFFGQGTRLTVV.

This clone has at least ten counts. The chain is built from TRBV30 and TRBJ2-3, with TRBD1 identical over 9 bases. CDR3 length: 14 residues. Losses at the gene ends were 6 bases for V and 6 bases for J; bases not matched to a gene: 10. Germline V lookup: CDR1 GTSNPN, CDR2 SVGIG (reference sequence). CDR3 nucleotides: TGTGCCTGCCAGACAGGGGGTCTATTCGATACGCAGTATTTT. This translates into CACQTGGLFDTQYF.

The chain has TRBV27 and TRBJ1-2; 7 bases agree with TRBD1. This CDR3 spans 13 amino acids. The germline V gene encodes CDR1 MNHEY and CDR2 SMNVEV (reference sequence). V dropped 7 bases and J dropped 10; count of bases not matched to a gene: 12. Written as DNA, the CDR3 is TGTGCCAGCACCGCATGGGCAGGGGGTTACTACACCTTC. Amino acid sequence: CASTAWAGGYYTF.

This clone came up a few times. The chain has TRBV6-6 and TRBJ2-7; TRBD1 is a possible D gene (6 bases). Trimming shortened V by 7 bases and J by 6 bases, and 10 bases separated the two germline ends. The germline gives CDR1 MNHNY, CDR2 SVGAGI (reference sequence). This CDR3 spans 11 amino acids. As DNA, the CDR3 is TGTGCCAGCACCGAGGGGGTCGAGCAGTACTTC. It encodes CASTEGVEQYF.

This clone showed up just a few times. The DNA for the CDR3 is TGTGCCAGCAAACAGGACGGGAACACTGAAGCTTTCTTT. Its translation: CASKQDGNTEAFF. The V gene is TRBV6-1, the J gene TRBJ1-1; maybe TRBD1 (5 bases). Germline CDR1 is MNHNS and CDR2 is SASEGT. Trimming took off 7 bases at V and 1 base at J, with 10 bases between the two ends. The CDR3 has 13 amino acids.

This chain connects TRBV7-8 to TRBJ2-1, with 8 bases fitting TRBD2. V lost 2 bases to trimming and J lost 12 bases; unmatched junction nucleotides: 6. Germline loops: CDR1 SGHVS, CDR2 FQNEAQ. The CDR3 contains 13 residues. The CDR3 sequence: CASSLTFAGGQFF. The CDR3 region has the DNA TGTGCCAGCAGCTTAACCTTCGCGGGAGGGCAGTTCTTC.

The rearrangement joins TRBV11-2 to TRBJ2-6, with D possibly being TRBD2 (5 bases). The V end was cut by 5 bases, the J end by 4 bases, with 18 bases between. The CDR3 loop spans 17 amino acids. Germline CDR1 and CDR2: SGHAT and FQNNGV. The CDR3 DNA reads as TGTGCCAGCAGCCCCCTTGGGAGAGGTCTGGGGGCCAACGTCCTGACTTTC. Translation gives CASSPLGRGLGANVLTF.

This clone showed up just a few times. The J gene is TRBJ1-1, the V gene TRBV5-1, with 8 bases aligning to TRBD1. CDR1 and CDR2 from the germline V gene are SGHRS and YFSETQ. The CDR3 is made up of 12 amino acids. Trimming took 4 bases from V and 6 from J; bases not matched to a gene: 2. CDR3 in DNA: TGCGCCAGCAGCGGGACAGGCCCTGAAGCTTTCTTT. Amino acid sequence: CASSGTGPEAFF.

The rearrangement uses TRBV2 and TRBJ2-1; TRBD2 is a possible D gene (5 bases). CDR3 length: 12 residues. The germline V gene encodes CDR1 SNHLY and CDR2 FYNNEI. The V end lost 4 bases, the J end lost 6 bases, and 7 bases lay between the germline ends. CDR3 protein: CASSGLANEQFF. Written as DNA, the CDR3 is TGTGCCAGCAGTGGTCTAGCCAATGAGCAGTTCTTC.

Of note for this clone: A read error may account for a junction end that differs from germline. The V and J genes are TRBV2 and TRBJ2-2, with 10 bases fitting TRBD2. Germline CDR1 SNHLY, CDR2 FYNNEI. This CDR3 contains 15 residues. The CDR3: CASSASGSHTGDLFF. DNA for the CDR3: TGTGCCAGCAGTGCTAGCGGGAGTCACACCGGGGATCTGTTTTTT.

Written as DNA, the CDR3 is TGTGCCAGCAGCTCGGACAGGGGGACACGGGAAAAACTGTTTTTT. As protein: CASSSDRGTREKLFF. V gene TRBV9 combines with J gene TRBJ1-4; 10 bases line up with TRBD1. Germline V gene lookup returns CDR1 SGDLS and CDR2 YYNGEE. The CDR3 is 15 amino acids. V lost 4 bases to trimming and J lost 8 bases; unmatched junction nucleotides: 8.

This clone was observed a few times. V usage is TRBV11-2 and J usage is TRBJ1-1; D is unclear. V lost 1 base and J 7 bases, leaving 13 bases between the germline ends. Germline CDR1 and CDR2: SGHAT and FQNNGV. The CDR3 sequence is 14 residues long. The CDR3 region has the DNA TGTGCCAGCAGCTTAGGACTGAGAACGGGTGAAGCTTTCTTT. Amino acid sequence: CASSLGLRTGEAFF.

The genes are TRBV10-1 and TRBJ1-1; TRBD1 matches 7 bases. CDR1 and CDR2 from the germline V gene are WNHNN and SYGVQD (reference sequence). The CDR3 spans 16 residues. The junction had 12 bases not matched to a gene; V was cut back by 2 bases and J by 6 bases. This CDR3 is CASSETTGWGLAEAFF. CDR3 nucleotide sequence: TGCGCCAGCAGTGAGACGACAGGGTGGGGTCTCGCTGAAGCTTTCTTT.

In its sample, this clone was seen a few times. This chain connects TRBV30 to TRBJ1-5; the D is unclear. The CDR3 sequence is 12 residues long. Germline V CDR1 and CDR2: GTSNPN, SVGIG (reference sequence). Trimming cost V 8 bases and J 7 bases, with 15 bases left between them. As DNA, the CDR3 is TGTGCCCCTCCGGGGAGCAGGCAGCCCCAGCATTTT. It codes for CAPPGSRQPQHF.

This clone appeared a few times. CDR3 loop: CSVEGRVAGGPGYEQYF. As DNA, the CDR3 is TGCAGCGTTGAAGGGCGGGTAGCGGGAGGGCCGGGGTACGAGCAGTACTTC. The rearrangement links TRBV29-1 to TRBJ2-7, with 11 bases identical to TRBD2. CDR3 length equals 17 residues. V shed 1 base and J 4 bases; nucleotides not matched to a gene: 12. The germline V gene encodes CDR1 SQVTM and CDR2 ANQGSEA.

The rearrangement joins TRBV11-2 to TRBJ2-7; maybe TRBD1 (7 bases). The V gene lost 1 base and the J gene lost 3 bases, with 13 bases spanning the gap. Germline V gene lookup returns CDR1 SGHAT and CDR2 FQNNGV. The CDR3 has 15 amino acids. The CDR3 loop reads CASSLGGTAGYEQYF. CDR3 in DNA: TGTGCCAGCAGCTTAGGCGGGACAGCCGGCTACGAGCAGTACTTC.

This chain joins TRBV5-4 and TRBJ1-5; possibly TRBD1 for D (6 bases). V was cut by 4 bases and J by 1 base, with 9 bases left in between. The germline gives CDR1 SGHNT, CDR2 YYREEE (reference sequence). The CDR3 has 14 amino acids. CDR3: CASSMDRSNQPQHF. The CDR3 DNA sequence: TGTGCCAGCAGCATGGACAGAAGCAATCAGCCCCAGCATTTT.

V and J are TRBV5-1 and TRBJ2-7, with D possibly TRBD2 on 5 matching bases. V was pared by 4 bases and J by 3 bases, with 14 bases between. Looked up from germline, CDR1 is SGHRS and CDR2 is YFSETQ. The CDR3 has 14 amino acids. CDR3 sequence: CASSRTVPYYEQYF. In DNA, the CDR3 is TGCGCCAGCAGCCGGACTGTGCCGTACTACGAGCAGTACTTC.

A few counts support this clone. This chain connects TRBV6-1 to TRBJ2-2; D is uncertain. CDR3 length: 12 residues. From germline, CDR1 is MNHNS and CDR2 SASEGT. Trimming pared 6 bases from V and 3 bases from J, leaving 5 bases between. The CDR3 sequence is CASRGDTGELFF. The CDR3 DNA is TGTGCCAGCAGGGGCGACACCGGGGAGCTGTTTTTT.

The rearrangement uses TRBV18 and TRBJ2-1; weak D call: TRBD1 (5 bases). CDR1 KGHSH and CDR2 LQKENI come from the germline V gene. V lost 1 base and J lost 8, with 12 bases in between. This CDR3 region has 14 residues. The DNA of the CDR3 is TGTGCCAGCTCACCACAGCAGGGCTGGGATGAGCAGTTCTTC. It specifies CASSPQQGWDEQFF.

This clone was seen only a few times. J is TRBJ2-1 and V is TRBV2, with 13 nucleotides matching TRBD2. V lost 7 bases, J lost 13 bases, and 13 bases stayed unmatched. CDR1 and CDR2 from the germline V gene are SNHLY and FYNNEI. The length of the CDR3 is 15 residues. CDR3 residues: CASNYRPGLAGDQFF. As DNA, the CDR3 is TGTGCCAGCAACTACCGCCCCGGACTAGCGGGAGACCAGTTCTTC.

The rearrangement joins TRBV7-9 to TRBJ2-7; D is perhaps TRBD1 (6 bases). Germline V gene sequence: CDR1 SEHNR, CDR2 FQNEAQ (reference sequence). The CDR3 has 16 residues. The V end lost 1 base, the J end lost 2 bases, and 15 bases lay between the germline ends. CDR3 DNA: TGTGCCAGCAGCTTAGGTTGGGACAACCGGGCCTACGAGCAGTACTTC. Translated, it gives CASSLGWDNRAYEQYF.

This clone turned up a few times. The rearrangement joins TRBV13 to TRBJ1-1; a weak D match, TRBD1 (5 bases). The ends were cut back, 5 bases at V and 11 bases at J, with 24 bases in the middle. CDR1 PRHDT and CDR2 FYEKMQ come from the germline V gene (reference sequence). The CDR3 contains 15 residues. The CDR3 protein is CASSLPSGPDIYAFF. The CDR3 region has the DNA TGTGCCAGCAGCCTTCCTTCCGGGCCGGACATTTATGCTTTCTTT. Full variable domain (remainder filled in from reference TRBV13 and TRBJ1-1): AAGVIQSPRHLIKEKRETATLKCYPIPRHDTVYWYQQGPGQDPQFLISFYEKMQSDKGSIPDRFSAQQFSDYHSELNMSSLELGDSALYFCASSLPSGPDIYAFFGQGTRLTVV.

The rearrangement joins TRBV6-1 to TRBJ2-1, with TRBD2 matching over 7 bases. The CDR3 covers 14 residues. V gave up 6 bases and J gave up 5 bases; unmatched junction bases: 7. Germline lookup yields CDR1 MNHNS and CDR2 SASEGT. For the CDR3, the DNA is TGTGCCAGCAGCCTAGCGGTACCAAACAATGAGCAGTTCTTC. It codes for CASSLAVPNNEQFF.

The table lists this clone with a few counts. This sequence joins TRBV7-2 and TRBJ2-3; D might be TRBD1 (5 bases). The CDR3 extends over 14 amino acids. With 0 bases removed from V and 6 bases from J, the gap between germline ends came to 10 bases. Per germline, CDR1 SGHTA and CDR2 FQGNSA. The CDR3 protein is CASSLAVRVDTQYF. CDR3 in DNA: TGTGCCAGCAGCTTAGCTGTCAGGGTGGATACGCAGTATTTT.

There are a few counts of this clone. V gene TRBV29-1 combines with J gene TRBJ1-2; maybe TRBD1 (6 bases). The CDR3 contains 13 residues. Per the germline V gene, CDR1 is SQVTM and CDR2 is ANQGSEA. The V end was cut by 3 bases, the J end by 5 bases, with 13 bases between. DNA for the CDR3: TGCAGCGTTGATGAGGTGGGGGCTTATGGCTACACCTTC. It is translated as CSVDEVGAYGYTF. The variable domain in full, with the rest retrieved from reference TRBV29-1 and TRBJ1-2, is SAVISQKPSRDICQRGTSLTIQCQVDSQVTMMFWYRQQPGQSLTLIATANQGSEATYESGFVIDKFPISRPNLTFSTLTVSNMSPEDSSIYLCSVDEVGAYGYTFGSGTRLTVV.

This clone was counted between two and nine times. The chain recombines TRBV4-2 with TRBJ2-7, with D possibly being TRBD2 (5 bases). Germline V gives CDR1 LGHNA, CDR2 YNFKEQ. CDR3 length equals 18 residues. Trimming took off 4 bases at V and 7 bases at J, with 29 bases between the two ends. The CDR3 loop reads CASSPQKSSLPTPGEQYF. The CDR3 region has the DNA TGTGCCAGCAGCCCACAGAAATCATCACTTCCCACCCCGGGGGAGCAGTACTTC.

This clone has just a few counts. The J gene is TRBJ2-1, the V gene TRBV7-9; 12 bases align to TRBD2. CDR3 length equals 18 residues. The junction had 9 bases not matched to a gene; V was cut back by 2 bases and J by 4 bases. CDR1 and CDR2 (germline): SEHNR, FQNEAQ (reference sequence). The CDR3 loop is CASSLSLAGGPGYNEQFF. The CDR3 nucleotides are TGTGCCAGCAGCTTATCCCTAGCGGGAGGGCCTGGTTACAATGAGCAGTTCTTC.